The 29 T cell receptor beta chains listed next were all sequenced from one sample in a study of early T cells in non-severe SARS-CoV-2 infection. Via MiXCR, TCRdb re-called the 5' RACE reads, giving one row per CDR3 protein. Here the sample spans 55,000 to 80,000 distinct CDR3 sequences, about 10% being singletons. The sample consisted of whole blood, taken at baseline. The receptors were gathered from an adult who was a healthcare worker with PCR-confirmed SARS-CoV-2 infection or an uninfected control (not recorded which).

This clonotype has just a few counts. V gene TRBV7-2 combines with J gene TRBJ1-4, with 7 bases aligning to TRBD1. The V segment lost 1 base and the J segment 7 bases; nucleotides outside the gene matches: 3. The germline CDR1 and CDR2 sequences are SGHTA and FQGNSA. The CDR3 covers 14 residues. In DNA, the CDR3 is TGTGCCAGCAGCTTAGGACAGGGTTTTGAAAAACTGTTTTTT. Its protein product is CASSLGQGFEKLFF. Variable domain in full (rest from reference TRBV7-2 and TRBJ1-4): GAGVSQSPSNKVTEKGKDVELRCDPISGHTALYWYRQSLGQGLEFLIYFQGNSAPDKSGLPSDRFSAERTGGSVSTLTIQRTQQEDSAVYLCASSLGQGFEKLFFGSGTQLSVL.

In this sample, this clonotype turned up many times. The V gene is TRBV24-1, the J gene TRBJ2-2; TRBD1 aligns across 8 bases. The CDR3 has 15 amino acids. Germline loops: CDR1 KGHDR, CDR2 SFDVKD. After removal of 4 bases from V and 6 bases from J, the junction contained 6 bases not matched to a gene. The CDR3 nucleotides read TGTGCCACCAGTGACCCGGACAGGGCGTCCGGGGAGCTGTTTTTT. Its protein is CATSDPDRASGELFF.

This clonotype showed up many times. The genes are TRBV10-3 and TRBJ2-3; TRBD2 might be the D (5 bases). Deletions cut 3 bases from V and 4 bases from J, with 20 bases between. The CDR3 spans 17 residues. Germline loops: CDR1 ENHRY, CDR2 SYGVKD. DNA of the CDR3: TGTGCCATCAGTGATATACTAGAGGTAGTTTCGCCAGATACGCAGTATTTT. Amino acids: CAISDILEVVSPDTQYF.

This clonotype has just a few counts. V is TRBV6-5 and J is TRBJ1-3; D remains unclear. The germline CDR1 and CDR2 sequences are MNHEY and SVGAGI. The CDR3 loop spans 16 amino acids. The V end was cut by 6 bases, the J end by 1 base, with 16 bases between. The CDR3 loop reads CASSIGFWGSGNTIYF. CDR3 sequence (DNA): TGTGCCAGCAGCATAGGGTTCTGGGGTTCTGGAAACACCATATATTTT.

This clonotype has ten or more counts. The chain recombines TRBV9 with TRBJ2-7, with TRBD2 matching over 9 bases. This CDR3 contains 18 residues. V shed 4 bases, J shed 6 bases, and the junction held 20 bases outside the gene matches. Germline V gives CDR1 SGDLS, CDR2 YYNGEE. CDR3 protein: CASSHPGGGRAGSSEQYF. The DNA of the CDR3 is TGTGCCAGCAGCCACCCCGGGGGCGGGAGGGCCGGTTCATCCGAGCAGTACTTC.

This clonotype was counted only a few times. This rearrangement joins TRBV19 to TRBJ2-3; D is unresolved. CDR3 size: 14 residues. Germline lookup yields CDR1 LNHDA and CDR2 SQIVND (reference sequence). V was cut by 1 base and J by 4 bases, with 9 bases left in between. The CDR3: CASSIVAGPDTQYF. For the CDR3, the DNA is TGTGCCAGTAGTATAGTGGCCGGTCCAGATACGCAGTATTTT.

This clonotype showed up just a few times. The chain couples TRBV5-4 to TRBJ2-2, with a possible D match to TRBD2 (5 bases). This CDR3 has 15 residues. Per the germline V gene, CDR1 is SGHNT and CDR2 is YYREEE (reference sequence). V was clipped by 1 base and J by 5 bases, with 12 bases between them. In DNA form, the CDR3 reads TGTGCCAGCAGCTTGATAAGTTCGGGAACCGGGGAGCTGTTTTTT. It codes for CASSLISSGTGELFF.

The chain employs TRBV29-1 and TRBJ2-1, with a weak D call TRBD2 (6 bases). Trimming took 5 bases from V and 0 from J, leaving 11 bases between them. In germline, CDR1 is SQVTM, CDR2 ANQGSEA. The CDR3 extends over 14 amino acids. The CDR3 DNA sequence: TGCAGCGTTCGGGAGATAAGCTCCTACAATGAGCAGTTCTTC. It encodes CSVREISSYNEQFF.

This clonotype appeared many times. The J gene is TRBJ2-3, the V gene TRBV9; tentative D call: TRBD1 (6 bases). Germline CDR1 and CDR2: SGDLS and YYNGEE. The V and J ends lost 0 bases and 6 bases respectively, with 14 bases between them. The CDR3 runs to 15 residues. The CDR3 DNA reads as TGTGCCAGCAGCGTAGAGCCAGGGGACGCGGATACGCAGTATTTT. Translation gives CASSVEPGDADTQYF.

This clonotype was seen at least ten times. This chain connects TRBV20-1 to TRBJ1-4, with D maybe TRBD1 (6 bases). Per germline, CDR1 DFQATT and CDR2 SNEGSKA (reference sequence). Trimming pared 5 bases from V and 2 bases from J, leaving 6 bases between. CDR3 length: 12 amino acids. In DNA form, the CDR3 reads TGCAGTGCTGACAGGACTAATGAAAAACTGTTTTTT. Its translation is CSADRTNEKLFF.

The chain joins TRBV11-1 to TRBJ2-7, with a weak D call TRBD2 (5 bases). V lost 0 bases and J 7 bases, leaving 16 bases between the germline ends. This CDR3 has 15 amino acids. CDR1 and CDR2 (germline): SGHAT, FQDESV (reference sequence). The CDR3 spells CASSLAGLSWKEQYF. CDR3 DNA: TGTGCCAGCAGCTTAGCAGGACTTTCATGGAAGGAGCAGTACTTC.

In this sample, this clonotype turned up many times. The chain joins TRBV19 to TRBJ2-4; D not certain. CDR1 and CDR2 from the germline V gene are LNHDA and SQIVND (reference sequence). This CDR3 comprises 16 residues. Trimming took 5 bases from V and 1 from J, leaving 15 bases between them. CDR3 residues: CASSFRSRSAKNIQYF. In nucleotides, the CDR3 is TGTGCCAGTAGTTTCCGGAGTAGGAGCGCCAAAAACATTCAGTACTTC.

This clonotype was counted between two and nine times. J is TRBJ1-6 and V is TRBV5-6; D is possibly TRBD1 (6 bases). V lost 3 bases and J lost 7, with 17 bases in between. Germline values: CDR1 SGHDT, CDR2 YYEEEE. This CDR3 region has 16 residues. The CDR3 protein is CASSSETGASNSPLHF. In DNA form, the CDR3 reads TGTGCCAGCAGCTCCGAGACAGGCGCCTCAAATTCACCCCTCCACTTT.

This clonotype has more than one count but fewer than ten. This rearrangement joins TRBV20-1 to TRBJ1-1, with 8 positions matching TRBD1. This CDR3 is built from 13 residues. CDR1 DFQATT and CDR2 SNEGSKA come from the germline V gene (reference sequence). The CDR3 coding sequence is TGCAGCCCCGGGACAGGCCTGAACACTGAAGCTTTCTTT. Translation gives CSPGTGLNTEAFF.

The chain is built from TRBV5-4 and TRBJ2-7; TRBD2 agrees at 7 bases. This CDR3 is built from 14 residues. CDR1 and CDR2 (germline): SGHNT, YYREEE (reference sequence). The V gene end was trimmed by 6 bases and the J gene end by 5 bases; junction bases not matched to a gene: 11. This CDR3 reads CASNGLEGANEQYF. The DNA of the CDR3 is TGTGCCAGCAACGGACTAGAGGGAGCCAACGAGCAGTACTTC. Supplemented by reference TRBV5-4 and TRBJ2-7, the full variable domain reads ETGVTQSPTHLIKTRGQQVTLRCSSQSGHNTVSWYQQALGQGPQFIFQYYREEENGRGNFPPRFSGLQFPNYSSELNVNALELDDSALYLCASNGLEGANEQYFGPGTRLTVT.

The chain combines TRBV12-3 or TRBV12-4 with TRBJ2-5; D uncertain. CDR3 length: 12 amino acids. V lost 2 bases and J lost 5, with 6 bases in between. The CDR3 loop is CASSLRAETQYF. The CDR3 nucleotides are TGTGCCAGCAGTTTACGGGCGGAGACCCAGTACTTC.

V and J are TRBV20-1 and TRBJ2-5; TRBD2 is a possible D gene (6 bases). Germline lookup yields CDR1 DFQATT and CDR2 SNEGSKA (reference sequence). This CDR3 contains 14 residues. V was cut by 3 bases and J by 0 bases, with 11 bases left in between. CDR3 nucleotides: TGCAGTGCTAGGGTACGGGACTACCAAGAGACCCAGTACTTC. Translating gives CSARVRDYQETQYF.

The sample holds a few counts of this clonotype. The J gene is TRBJ2-1, the V gene TRBV24-1, with no clear D. CDR1 KGHDR and CDR2 SFDVKD come from the germline V gene. The CDR3 sequence is 15 residues long. With 6 bases removed from V and 0 bases from J, the gap between germline ends came to 11 bases. CDR3 amino acids: CATSKGIISYNEQFF. Written as DNA, the CDR3 is TGTGCCACCAGTAAGGGTATTATCTCCTACAATGAGCAGTTCTTC.

This clonotype was detected ten times or more. This sequence joins TRBV15 and TRBJ2-7; no reliable D call. The V and J ends lost 0 bases and 0 bases respectively, with 3 bases between them. CDR1 is LNHNV and CDR2 is YYDKDF in the germline V gene (reference sequence). There are 13 residues in the CDR3. The CDR3 protein is CATSRDISYEQYF. CDR3 coding DNA: TGTGCCACCAGCAGAGACATCTCCTACGAGCAGTACTTC.

This clonotype came up many times. V and J are TRBV7-6 and TRBJ2-2, with TRBD2 matching 7 bases. The germline V gene has CDR1 SGHVS and CDR2 FNYEAQ. The CDR3 is made up of 18 amino acids. Trimming at V came to 4 bases and at J to 2 bases, leaving 13 bases not matched to a gene. The CDR3 DNA sequence: TGTGCCAGCAGCTCCCCGAAGACGGGGGGACGAAACACCGGGGAGCTGTTTTTT. Translating gives CASSSPKTGGRNTGELFF.

This clonotype was detected a few times. This chain connects TRBV11-2 to TRBJ2-7; TRBD2 might be the D (6 bases). The CDR3 consists of 13 residues. V was pared by 5 bases and J by 3 bases, with 11 bases between. Germline CDR1 is SGHAT and CDR2 is FQNNGV. The CDR3 sequence is CASSAGPHYEQYF. As DNA, the CDR3 is TGTGCCAGCAGCGCGGGACCTCACTACGAGCAGTACTTC.

The genes are TRBV6-1 and TRBJ2-2; maybe TRBD2 (5 bases). Germline lookup yields CDR1 MNHNS and CDR2 SASEGT. The CDR3 consists of 13 residues. Trimming took 6 bases from V and 6 from J, leaving 11 bases between them. The CDR3 protein is CASSVTSSGELFF. Written as DNA, the CDR3 is TGTGCCAGCAGCGTCACTAGTTCCGGGGAGCTGTTTTTT.

This clonotype was seen a few times. The rearrangement uses TRBV12-3 or TRBV12-4 and TRBJ1-6; D gene uncertain. Trimming shortened V by 3 bases and J by 7 bases, and 10 bases separated the two germline ends. The CDR3 extends over 14 amino acids. The CDR3 loop is CASSLGRFNSPLHF. The CDR3 coding sequence is TGTGCCAGCAGTTTGGGTCGGTTCAATTCACCCCTCCACTTT.

The sample holds many counts of this clonotype. This sequence joins TRBV10-3 and TRBJ1-1, with a possible D match to TRBD1 (5 bases). Germline V lookup: CDR1 ENHRY, CDR2 SYGVKD. V shed 10 bases and J shed 5 bases, with 17 bases lying between them. The CDR3 extends over 13 amino acids. The CDR3 loop reads CANWDGVRTEAFF. CDR3 nucleotides: TGTGCCAACTGGGACGGAGTGCGGACTGAAGCTTTCTTT.

The rearrangement uses TRBV3-1 and TRBJ2-5; D gene unclear. CDR3 length: 16 residues. CDR1 and CDR2 (germline): LGHDT, YNNKEL (reference sequence). Trimming took 4 bases from V and 2 from J, leaving 17 bases between them. CDR3 residues: CASSRRMAFEQETQYF. CDR3 in DNA: TGTGCCAGCAGCCGTAGGATGGCTTTCGAACAAGAGACCCAGTACTTC.

The chain employs TRBV7-9 and TRBJ2-7, with 11 bases matching TRBD1. V shed 3 bases and J 5 bases; nucleotides not matched to a gene: 3. Germline CDR1 SEHNR, CDR2 FQNEAQ (reference sequence). The CDR3 contains 14 residues. The CDR3 is CASSLGQGGHEQYF. The CDR3 nucleotides read TGTGCCAGCAGCTTGGGACAGGGGGGCCACGAGCAGTACTTC.

The gene calls are TRBV7-8 and TRBJ1-1, with a tentative D call TRBD1 (5 bases). Trimming cost V 5 bases and J 4 bases, with 8 bases left between them. This CDR3 is built from 12 residues. Germline-derived CDR1 and CDR2 are SGHVS and FQNEAQ. This CDR3 reads CASSRDGTEAFF. The CDR3 DNA follows: TGTGCCAGCAGCCGGGACGGCACTGAAGCTTTCTTT.

This clonotype was recorded many times. The chain couples TRBV7-9 to TRBJ2-3; 9 bases align to TRBD2. In germline, CDR1 is SEHNR, CDR2 FQNEAQ (reference sequence). There are 15 residues in the CDR3. V shed 3 bases and J 2 bases; nucleotides not matched to a gene: 3. CDR3 region: CASSFSGRPTDTQYF. The CDR3 nucleotides read TGTGCCAGCAGCTTTAGCGGGAGACCCACAGATACGCAGTATTTT.

This clonotype was seen many times. The gene calls are TRBV5-1 and TRBJ2-6, with a weak D call TRBD1 (6 bases). This CDR3 is 18 amino acids long. CDR1 and CDR2 from the germline V gene are SGHRS and YFSETQ. Deletions cut 2 bases from V and 0 bases from J, with 15 bases between. The CDR3 loop is CASSLIQGTGSGANVLTF. In DNA, the CDR3 is TGCGCCAGCAGCTTAATACAGGGAACCGGCTCTGGGGCCAACGTCCTGACTTTC.